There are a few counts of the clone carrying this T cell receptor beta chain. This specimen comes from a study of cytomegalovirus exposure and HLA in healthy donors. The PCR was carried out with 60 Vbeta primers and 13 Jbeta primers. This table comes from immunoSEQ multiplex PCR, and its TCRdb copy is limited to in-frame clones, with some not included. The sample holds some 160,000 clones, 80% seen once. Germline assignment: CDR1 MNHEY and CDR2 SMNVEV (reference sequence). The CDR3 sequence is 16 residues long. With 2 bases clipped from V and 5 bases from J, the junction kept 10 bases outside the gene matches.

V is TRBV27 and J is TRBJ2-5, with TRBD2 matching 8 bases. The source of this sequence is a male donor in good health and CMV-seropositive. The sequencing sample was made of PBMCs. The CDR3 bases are TGTGCCAGCAGTTTAGGCAGCGGGAGACCCCGGGAGACCCAGTACTTC. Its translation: CASSLGSGRPRETQYF.